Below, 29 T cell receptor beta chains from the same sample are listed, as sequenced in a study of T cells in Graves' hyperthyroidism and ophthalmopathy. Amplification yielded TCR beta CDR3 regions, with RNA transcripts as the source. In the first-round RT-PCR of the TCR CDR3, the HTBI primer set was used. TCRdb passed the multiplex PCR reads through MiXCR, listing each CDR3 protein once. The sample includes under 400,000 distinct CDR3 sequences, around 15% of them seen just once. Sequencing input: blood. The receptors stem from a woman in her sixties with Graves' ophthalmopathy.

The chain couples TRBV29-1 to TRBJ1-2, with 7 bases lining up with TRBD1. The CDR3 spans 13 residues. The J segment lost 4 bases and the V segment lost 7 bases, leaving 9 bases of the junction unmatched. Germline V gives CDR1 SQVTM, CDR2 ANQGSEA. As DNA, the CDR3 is TGCAGCGCCGTAAGGGGACAGTTCTATGGCTACACCTTC. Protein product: CSAVRGQFYGYTF.

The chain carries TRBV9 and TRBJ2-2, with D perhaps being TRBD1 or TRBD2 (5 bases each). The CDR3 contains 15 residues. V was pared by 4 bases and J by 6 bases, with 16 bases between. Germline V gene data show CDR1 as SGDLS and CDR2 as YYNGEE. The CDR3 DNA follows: TGTGCCAGCAGCCTTAACGGGGCCGTCGCCGGGGAGCTGTTTTTT. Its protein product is CASSLNGAVAGELFF.

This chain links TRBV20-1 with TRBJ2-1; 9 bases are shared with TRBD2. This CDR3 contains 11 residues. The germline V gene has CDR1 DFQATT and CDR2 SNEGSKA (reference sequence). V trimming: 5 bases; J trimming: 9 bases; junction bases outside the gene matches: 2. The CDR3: CSAVAGVEQFF. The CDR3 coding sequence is TGCAGTGCTGTAGCGGGAGTTGAGCAGTTCTTC.

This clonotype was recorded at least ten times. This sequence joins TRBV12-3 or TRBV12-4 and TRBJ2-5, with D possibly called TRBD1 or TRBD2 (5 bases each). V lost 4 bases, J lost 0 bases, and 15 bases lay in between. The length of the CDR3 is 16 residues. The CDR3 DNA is TGTGCCAGCAGTTCCCCGGCAGGGACGTACCAAGAGACCCAGTACTTC. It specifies CASSSPAGTYQETQYF.

CDR3 sequence (DNA): TGTGCCAGCAGCGTTCGACAGGAAGGTTCACCCCTCCACTTT. Its protein product is CASSVRQEGSPLHF. This sequence joins TRBV9 and TRBJ1-6; D is possibly TRBD1 (6 bases). The V and J ends lost 2 bases and 9 bases respectively, with 12 bases between them. The CDR3 has 14 amino acids. Germline assignment: CDR1 SGDLS and CDR2 YYNGEE.

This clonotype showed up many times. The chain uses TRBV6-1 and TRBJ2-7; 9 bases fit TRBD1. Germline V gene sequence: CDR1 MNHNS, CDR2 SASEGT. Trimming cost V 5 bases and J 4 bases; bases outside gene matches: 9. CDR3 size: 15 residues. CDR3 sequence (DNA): TGTGCCAGCAGTAAAACCGGGACAGGGAGATACGAGCAGTACTTC. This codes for CASSKTGTGRYEQYF.

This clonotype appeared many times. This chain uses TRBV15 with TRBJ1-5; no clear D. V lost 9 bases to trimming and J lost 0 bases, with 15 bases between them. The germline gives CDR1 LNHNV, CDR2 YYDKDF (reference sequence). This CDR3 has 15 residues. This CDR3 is CATSRQFNSNQPQHF. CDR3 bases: TGTGCCACTTCGAGGCAGTTCAATAGCAATCAGCCCCAGCATTTT.

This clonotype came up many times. For the CDR3, the DNA is TGTGCCTGGAGTGTACTGCAGCAGAACACCGGGGAGCTGTTTTTT. It yields the protein CAWSVLQQNTGELFF. This sequence joins TRBV30 and TRBJ2-2; D not resolved. From germline, CDR1 is GTSNPN and CDR2 SVGIG (reference sequence). Trimming removed 0 bases from V and 1 base from J, with 9 bases in between. The CDR3 is 15 residues long. Complete variable domain (other parts from reference TRBV30 and TRBJ2-2): SQTIHQWPATLVQPVGSPLSLECTVEGTSNPNLYWYRQAAGRGLQLLFYSVGIGQISSEVPQNLSASRPQDRQFILSSKKLLLSDSGFYLCAWSVLQQNTGELFFGEGSRLTVL.

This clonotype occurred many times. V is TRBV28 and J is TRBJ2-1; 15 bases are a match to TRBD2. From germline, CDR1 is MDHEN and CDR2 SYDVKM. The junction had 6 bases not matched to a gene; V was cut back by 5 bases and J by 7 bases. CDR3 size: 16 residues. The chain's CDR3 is CASSQPGTSGRNEQFF. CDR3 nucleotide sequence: TGTGCCAGCAGTCAACCCGGGACTAGCGGGAGGAATGAGCAGTTCTTC.

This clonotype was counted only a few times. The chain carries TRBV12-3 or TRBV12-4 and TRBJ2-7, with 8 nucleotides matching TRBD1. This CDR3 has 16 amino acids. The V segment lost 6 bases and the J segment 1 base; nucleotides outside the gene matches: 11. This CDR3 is CASSRPTRDRSYEQYF. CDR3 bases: TGTGCCAGCAGCCGACCAACTCGGGACAGGTCCTACGAGCAGTACTTC.

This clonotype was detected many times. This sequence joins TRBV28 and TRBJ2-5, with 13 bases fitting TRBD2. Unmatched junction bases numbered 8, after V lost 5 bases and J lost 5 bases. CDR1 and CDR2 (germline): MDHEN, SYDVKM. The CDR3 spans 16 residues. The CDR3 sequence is CASSPGLAGAGETQYF. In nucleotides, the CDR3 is TGTGCCAGCAGTCCCGGACTAGCGGGAGCGGGGGAGACCCAGTACTTC.

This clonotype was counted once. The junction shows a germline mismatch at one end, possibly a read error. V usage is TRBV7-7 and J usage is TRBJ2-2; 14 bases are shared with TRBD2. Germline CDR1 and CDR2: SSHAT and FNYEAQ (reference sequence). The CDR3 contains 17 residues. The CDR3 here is CASSPGLAGVGTGELFF. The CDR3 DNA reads TGTGCTAGCAGCCCGGGACTAGCGGGAGTTGGCACCGGGGAGCTGTTTTTT.

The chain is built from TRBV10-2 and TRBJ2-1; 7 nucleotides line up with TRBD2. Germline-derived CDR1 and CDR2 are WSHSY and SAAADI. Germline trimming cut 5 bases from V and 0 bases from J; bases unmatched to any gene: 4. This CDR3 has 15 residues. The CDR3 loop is CASSPGTNSYNEQFF. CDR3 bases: TGCGCCAGCAGTCCCGGGACTAACTCCTACAATGAGCAGTTCTTC.

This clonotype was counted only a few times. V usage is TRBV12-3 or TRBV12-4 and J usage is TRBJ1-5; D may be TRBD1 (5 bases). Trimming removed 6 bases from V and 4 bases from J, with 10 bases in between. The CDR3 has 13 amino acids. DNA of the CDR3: TGTGCCAGCAGAGCCCAGGGAAATCAGCCCCAGCATTTT. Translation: CASRAQGNQPQHF.

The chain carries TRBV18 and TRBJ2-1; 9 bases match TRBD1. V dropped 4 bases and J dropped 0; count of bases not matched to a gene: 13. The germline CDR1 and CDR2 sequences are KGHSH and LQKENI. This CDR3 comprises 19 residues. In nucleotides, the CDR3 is TGTGCCAGCTCACAAGGGGGACAGGGAGGCCCAAGCTCCTACAATGAGCAGTTCTTC. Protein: CASSQGGQGGPSSYNEQFF.

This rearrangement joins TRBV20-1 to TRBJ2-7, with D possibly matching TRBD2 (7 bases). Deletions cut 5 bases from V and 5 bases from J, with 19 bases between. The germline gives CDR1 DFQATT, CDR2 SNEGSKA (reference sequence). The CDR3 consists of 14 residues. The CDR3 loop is CSAASGGRGDEQYF. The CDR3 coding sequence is TGCAGTGCTGCGTCGGGGGGCCGGGGAGACGAGCAGTACTTC.

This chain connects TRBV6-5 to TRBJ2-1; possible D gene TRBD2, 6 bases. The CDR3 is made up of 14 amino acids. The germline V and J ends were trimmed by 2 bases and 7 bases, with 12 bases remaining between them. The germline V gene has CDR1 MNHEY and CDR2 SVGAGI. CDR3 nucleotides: TGTGCCAGCAGTTACGGTGGAGGGAGTAATGAGCAGTTCTTC. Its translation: CASSYGGGSNEQFF.

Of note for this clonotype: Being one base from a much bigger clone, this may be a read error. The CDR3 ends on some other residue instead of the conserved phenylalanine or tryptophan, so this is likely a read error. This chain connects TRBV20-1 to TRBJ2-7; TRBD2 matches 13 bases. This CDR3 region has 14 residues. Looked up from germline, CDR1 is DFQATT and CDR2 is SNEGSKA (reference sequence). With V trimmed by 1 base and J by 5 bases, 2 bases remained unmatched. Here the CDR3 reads CSARVGTSGDEQYL. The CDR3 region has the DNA TGCAGTGCTAGAGTCGGGACTAGCGGGGACGAGCAGTACCTC.

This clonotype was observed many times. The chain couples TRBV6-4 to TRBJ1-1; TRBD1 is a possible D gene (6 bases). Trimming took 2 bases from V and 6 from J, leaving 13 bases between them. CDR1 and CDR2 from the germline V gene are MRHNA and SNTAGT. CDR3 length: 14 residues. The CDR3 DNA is TGTGCCAGCAGTGACGGGCGAACAGGGCCTGAAGCTTTCTTT. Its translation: CASSDGRTGPEAFF.

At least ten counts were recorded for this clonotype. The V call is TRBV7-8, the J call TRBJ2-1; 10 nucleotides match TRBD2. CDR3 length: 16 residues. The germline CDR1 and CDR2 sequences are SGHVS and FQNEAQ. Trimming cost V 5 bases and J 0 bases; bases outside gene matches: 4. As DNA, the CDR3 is TGTGCCAGCAGCCTTAGCGGGAGGAACTCCTACAATGAGCAGTTCTTC. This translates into CASSLSGRNSYNEQFF.

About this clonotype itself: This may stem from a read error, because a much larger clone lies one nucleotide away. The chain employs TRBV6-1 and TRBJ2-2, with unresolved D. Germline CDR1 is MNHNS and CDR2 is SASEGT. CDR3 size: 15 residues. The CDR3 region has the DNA TGTACCAGCAGTGAAGATGGGTGGAACACCGGGGAGCTGTTTTTT. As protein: CTSSEDGWNTGELFF.

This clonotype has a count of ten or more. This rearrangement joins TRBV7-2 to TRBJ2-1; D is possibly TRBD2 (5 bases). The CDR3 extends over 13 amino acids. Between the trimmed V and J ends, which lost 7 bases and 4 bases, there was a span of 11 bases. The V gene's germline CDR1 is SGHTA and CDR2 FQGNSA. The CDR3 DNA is TGTGCCAGCAACCCCGGAGGTTACAATGAGCAGTTCTTC. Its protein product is CASNPGGYNEQFF. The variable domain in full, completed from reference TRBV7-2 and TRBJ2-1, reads GAGVSQSPSNKVTEKGKDVELRCDPISGHTALYWYRQSLGQGLEFLIYFQGNSAPDKSGLPSDRFSAERTGGSVSTLTIQRTQQEDSAVYLCASNPGGYNEQFFGPGTRLTVL.

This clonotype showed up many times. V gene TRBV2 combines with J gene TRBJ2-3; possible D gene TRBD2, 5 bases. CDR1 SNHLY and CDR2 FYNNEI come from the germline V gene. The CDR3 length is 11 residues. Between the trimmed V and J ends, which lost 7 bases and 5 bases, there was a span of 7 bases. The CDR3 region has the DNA TGTGCCAGCAAGAGGGAAGATACGCAGTATTTT. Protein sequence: CASKREDTQYF. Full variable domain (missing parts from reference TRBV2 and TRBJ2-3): EPEVTQTPSHQVTQMGQEVILRCVPISNHLYFYWYRQILGQKVEFLVSFYNNEISEKSEIFDDQFSVERPDGSNFTLKIRSTKLEDSAMYFCASKREDTQYFGPGTRLTVL.

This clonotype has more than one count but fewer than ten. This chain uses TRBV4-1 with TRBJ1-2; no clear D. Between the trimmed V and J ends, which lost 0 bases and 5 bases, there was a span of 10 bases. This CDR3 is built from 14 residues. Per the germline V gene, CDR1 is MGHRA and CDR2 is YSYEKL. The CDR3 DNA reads TGCGCCAGCAGCCAAGACGTCCAACCTTATGGCTACACCTTC. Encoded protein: CASSQDVQPYGYTF.

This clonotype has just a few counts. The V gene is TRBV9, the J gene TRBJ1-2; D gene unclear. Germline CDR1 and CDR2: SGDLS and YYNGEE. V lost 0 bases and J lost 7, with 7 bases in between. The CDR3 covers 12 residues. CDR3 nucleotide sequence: TGTGCCAGCAGCGTAGGAAGGTCTGGCTACACCTTC. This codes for CASSVGRSGYTF.

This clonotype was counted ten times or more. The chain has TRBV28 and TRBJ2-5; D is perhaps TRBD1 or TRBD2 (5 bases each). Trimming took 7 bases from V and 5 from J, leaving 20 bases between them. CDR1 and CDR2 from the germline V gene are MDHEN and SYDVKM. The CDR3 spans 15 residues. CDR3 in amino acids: CASTGYRGLGETQYF. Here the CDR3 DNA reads TGTGCCAGCACGGGGTACCGGGGCTTGGGGGAGACCCAGTACTTC.

The CDR3 nucleotides are TGCGCCAGCAGCCAAGACCGGTCCCTCGCAGATACGCAGTATTTT. Translated, it gives CASSQDRSLADTQYF. The V and J genes are TRBV4-1 and TRBJ2-3, with D unresolved. V dropped 0 bases and J dropped 4 bases, with 11 bases sitting between them. The CDR3 runs 15 residues. Per germline, CDR1 MGHRA and CDR2 YSYEKL.

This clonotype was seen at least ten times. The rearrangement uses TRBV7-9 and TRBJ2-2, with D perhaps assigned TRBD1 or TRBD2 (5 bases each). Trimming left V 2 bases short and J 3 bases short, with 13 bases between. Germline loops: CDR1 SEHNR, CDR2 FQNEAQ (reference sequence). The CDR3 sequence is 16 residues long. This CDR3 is CASSLPPPGHTGELFF. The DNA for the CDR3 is TGTGCCAGCAGCTTACCGCCCCCGGGGCACACCGGGGAGCTGTTTTTT.

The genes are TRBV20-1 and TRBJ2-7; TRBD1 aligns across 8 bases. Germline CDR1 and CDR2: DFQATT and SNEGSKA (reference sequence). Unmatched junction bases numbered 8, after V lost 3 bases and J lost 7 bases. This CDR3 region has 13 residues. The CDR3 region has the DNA TGCAGTGCTAGTATCCAGGGGGCAAATGAGCAGTACTTC. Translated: CSASIQGANEQYF.